This TCR beta chain was retrieved from a study of identical twins. The CDR3 loop spans 14 amino acids. V was cut by 2 bases and J by 1 base, with 10 bases left in between. The germline CDR1 and CDR2 sequences are SGDLS and YYNGEE. This clonotype was seen only a few times. One entry per CDR3 protein, called by TCRdb with MiXCR from the 5' RACE reads. Of roughly 220,000 distinct CDR3 sequences detected, 6% to 7% appear once; the ten largest clones hold about 15%. These data also featured in a second study, about T cells expressing NK-cell markers.

The sequence came from a woman under 30 in good health. The J gene is TRBJ2-7, the V gene TRBV9; maybe TRBD1 (6 bases). Sample: CD8+ T cells sorted from blood. This CDR3 is CASSVLDSSYEQYF. The CDR3 nucleotides are TGTGCCAGCAGCGTGCTGGACAGTTCCTACGAGCAGTACTTC.